This T cell receptor beta chain originates from a study of Graves' ophthalmopathy and Graves' hyperthyroidism. General study results and limits: Blood shared most expanded thyroid clonotypes above 0.001 frequency.

Trimming removed 7 bases at V and 4 bases at J, with 8 bases between. CDR3 size: 13 residues. Germline V gene lookup returns CDR1 MNHEY and CDR2 SVGAGI. As to this clonotype: As yet, its antigen is unknown.

Other autoimmune diseases, uncontrolled infections, pregnancy and lactation each led to patient exclusion. Symptoms, serum thyroxine and TRAb, thyroid ultrasound, and orbital computed tomography formed the diagnostic basis. The authors amplified TCR beta CDR3 regions, and they did so from RNA transcripts for repertoire sequencing. A first-round RT-PCR used HTBI primers, followed by a second-round multiplex PCR. TCRdb fed the multiplex PCR reads into MiXCR, producing one record per CDR3 protein. The sample carries 350,000 to 450,000 distinct CDR3 sequences, around 20% recorded once. The gene calls are TRBV6-5 and TRBJ1-6; D remains unclear. Sequenced material: peripheral blood. This clonotype originated in a woman younger than 30 with Graves' ophthalmopathy. CDR3: CASNNGYNSPLHF. DNA for the CDR3: TGTGCCAGCAACAACGGTTATAATTCACCCCTCCACTTT.